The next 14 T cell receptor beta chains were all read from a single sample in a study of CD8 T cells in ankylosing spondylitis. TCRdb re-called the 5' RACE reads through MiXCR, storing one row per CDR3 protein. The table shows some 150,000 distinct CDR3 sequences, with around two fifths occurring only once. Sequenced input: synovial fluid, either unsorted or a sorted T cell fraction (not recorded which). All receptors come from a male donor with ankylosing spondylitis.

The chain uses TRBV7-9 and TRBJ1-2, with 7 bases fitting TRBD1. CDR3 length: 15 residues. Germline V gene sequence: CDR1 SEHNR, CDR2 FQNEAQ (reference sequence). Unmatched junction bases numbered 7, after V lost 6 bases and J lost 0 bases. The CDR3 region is CASRPTGQANYGYTF. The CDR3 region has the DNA TGTGCCAGCAGGCCGACTGGACAGGCTAACTATGGCTACACCTTC.

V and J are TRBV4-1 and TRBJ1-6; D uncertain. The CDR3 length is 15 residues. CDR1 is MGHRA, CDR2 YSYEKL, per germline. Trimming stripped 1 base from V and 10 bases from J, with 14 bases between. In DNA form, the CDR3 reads TGCGCCAGCAGCCAAGTTTGGGGAGAACACTCACCCCTCCACTTT. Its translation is CASSQVWGEHSPLHF.

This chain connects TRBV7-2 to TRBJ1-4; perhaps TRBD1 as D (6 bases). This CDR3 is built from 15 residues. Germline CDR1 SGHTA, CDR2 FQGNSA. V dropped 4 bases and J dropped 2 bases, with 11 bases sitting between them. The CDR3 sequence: CASSSQGITNEKLFF. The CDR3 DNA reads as TGTGCCAGCAGCTCCCAGGGGATCACTAATGAAAAACTGTTTTTT.

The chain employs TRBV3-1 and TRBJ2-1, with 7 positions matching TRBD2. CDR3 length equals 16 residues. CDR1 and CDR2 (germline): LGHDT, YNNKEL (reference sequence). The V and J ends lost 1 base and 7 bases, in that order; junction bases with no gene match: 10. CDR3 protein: CASSQVVAGRGNEQFF. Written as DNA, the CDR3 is TGTGCCAGCAGCCAAGTGGTAGCGGGCCGGGGGAATGAGCAGTTCTTC.

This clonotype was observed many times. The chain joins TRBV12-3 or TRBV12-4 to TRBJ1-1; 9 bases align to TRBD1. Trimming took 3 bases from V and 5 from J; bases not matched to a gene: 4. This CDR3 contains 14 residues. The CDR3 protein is CASSLRTGDTEAFF. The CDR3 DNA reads TGTGCCAGCAGTTTGAGGACAGGGGATACTGAAGCTTTCTTT.

CDR3 amino acids: CASSRTGSFYSYTF. CDR3 in DNA: TGTGCCAGCAGCCGCACCGGGAGCTTTTATAGCTACACCTTC. The V call is TRBV7-9, the J call TRBJ1-2; D is unresolved. Looked up from germline, CDR1 is SEHNR and CDR2 is FQNEAQ (reference sequence). V dropped 5 bases and J dropped 9 bases, with 19 bases sitting between them. The CDR3 contains 14 residues.

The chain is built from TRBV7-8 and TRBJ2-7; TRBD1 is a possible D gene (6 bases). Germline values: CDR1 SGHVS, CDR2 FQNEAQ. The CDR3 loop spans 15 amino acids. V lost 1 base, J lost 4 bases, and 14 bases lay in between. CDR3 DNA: TGTGCCAGCAGCTTAGGGGCAGGGGTTGAGTACGAGCAGTACTTC. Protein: CASSLGAGVEYEQYF.

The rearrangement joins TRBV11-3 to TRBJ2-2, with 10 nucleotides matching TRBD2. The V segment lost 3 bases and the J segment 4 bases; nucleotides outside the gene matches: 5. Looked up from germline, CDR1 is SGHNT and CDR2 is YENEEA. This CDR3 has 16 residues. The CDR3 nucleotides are TGTGCCAGCAGCTTTGTCACTAGCGGGGTCACCGGGGAGCTGTTTTTT. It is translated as CASSFVTSGVTGELFF.

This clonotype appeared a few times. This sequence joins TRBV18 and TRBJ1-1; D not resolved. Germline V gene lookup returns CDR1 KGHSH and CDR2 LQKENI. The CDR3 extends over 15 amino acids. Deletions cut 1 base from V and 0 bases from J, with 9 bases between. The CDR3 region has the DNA TGTGCCAGCTCACCACGTAAACGTATGAACACTGAAGCTTTCTTT. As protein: CASSPRKRMNTEAFF.

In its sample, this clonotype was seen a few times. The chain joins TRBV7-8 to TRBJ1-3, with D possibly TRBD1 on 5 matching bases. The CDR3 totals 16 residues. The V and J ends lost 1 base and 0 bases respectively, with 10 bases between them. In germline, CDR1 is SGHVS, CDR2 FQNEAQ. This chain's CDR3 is CASSLGGSGSGNTIYF. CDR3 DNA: TGTGCCAGCAGCTTAGGGGGCTCCGGCTCTGGAAACACCATATATTTT.

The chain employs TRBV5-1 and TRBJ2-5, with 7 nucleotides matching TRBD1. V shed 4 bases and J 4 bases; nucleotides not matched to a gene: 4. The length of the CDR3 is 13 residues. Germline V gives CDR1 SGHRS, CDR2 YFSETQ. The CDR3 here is CASSGDSLETQYF. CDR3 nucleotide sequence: TGCGCCAGCAGCGGGGACAGTCTAGAGACCCAGTACTTC. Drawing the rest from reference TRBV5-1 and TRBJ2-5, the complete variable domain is KAGVTQTPRYLIKTRGQQVTLSCSPISGHRSVSWYQQTPGQGLQFLFEYFSETQRNKGNFPGRFSGRQFSNSRSEMNVSTLELGDSALYLCASSGDSLETQYFGPGTRLLVL.

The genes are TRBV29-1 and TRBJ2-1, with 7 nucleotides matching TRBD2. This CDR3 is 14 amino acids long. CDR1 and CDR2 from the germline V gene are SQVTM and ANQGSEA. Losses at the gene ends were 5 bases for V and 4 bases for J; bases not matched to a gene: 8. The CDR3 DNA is TGCAGCGTTTCGGGGGGAGCGGAATACAATGAGCAGTTCTTC. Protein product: CSVSGGAEYNEQFF.

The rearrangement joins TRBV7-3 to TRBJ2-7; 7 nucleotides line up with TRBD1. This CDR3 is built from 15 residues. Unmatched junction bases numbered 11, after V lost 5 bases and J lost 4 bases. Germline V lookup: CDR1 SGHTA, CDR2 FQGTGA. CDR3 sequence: CASSTSGGPRYEQYF. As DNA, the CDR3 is TGTGCCAGCAGCACCTCAGGGGGACCCCGTTACGAGCAGTACTTC.

This CDR3 is CASSMGTSGYEQYF. CDR3 sequence (DNA): TGTGCCAGTAGTATGGGGACTAGCGGCTACGAGCAGTACTTC. The rearrangement uses TRBV19 and TRBJ2-7; 11 bases are shared with TRBD2. Trimming at V came to 3 bases and at J to 3 bases, leaving 1 base not matched to a gene. Germline CDR1 and CDR2: LNHDA and SQIVND (reference sequence). The CDR3 totals 14 residues.